This is a list of T cell receptor beta chains from one sample in a study of Ad26.COV2.S vaccination and SARS-CoV-2 variants. TCRdb's table, derived via immunoSEQ multiplex PCR, lists solely in-frame clones and lacks some. The sample contains some 500,000 clones, approximately 89% of which appear only once. The sequences come from peripheral blood, collected in a trial of Ad26.COV2.S vaccine versus placebo. Receptors were obtained from a person aged 18-65 years who received the Ad26.COV2.S COVID-19 vaccine or a placebo. Each CDR3 is given with its conserved first and last residue. Clone size, where shown, is once, few, many, or a class for clones that have expanded.

TRBJ1-2 | TRBV15 | . | CATSRVKGDGYTF
TRBJ1-1 | TRBV7-2 | . | CASSLFLQPGTEAFF
TRBJ2-1 | TRBV5-1 | . | CASSEGLTLYNEQFF
TRBJ1-5 | TRBV5-1 | . | CASSPSSGEGQPQHF
TRBJ1-1 | TRBV20-1 | few | CSASGRDVNTEAFF
TRBJ1-2 | TRBV10-3 | . | CAIRDTTNYGYTF
TRBJ2-2 | TRBV7-2 | . | CASRFGLTGELFF
TRBJ1-1 | TRBV10-3 | . | CAISESMNQAGAFF
TRBJ1-4 | TRBV5-1 | . | CASSFSPLMANEKLFF
TRBJ2-3 | TRBV28 | once | CASSPQGAGTDTQYF
TRBJ1-6 | TRBV9 | . | CASTTGGYNSPLHF
TRBJ1-6 | TRBV15 | . | CATSRERTSNSPLHF